These 30 T cell receptor beta chains share one sample of origin, sequenced in a study of CD8+CD57+ T cells in acquired aplastic anemia. Genomic DNA, serving as template, underwent TCR beta VDJ and CDR3 profiling. One entry per CDR3 protein results from TCRdb running MiXCR on the reads. The sample holds about 420,000 distinct CDR3 sequences, 55% to 70% seen once. The sample comprised sorted CD4+, CD8+, or CD8+CD57+ T cells (not recorded which) from PBMCs. These receptors came from a human donor in good health, serving as a control.

The chain has TRBV2 and TRBJ1-1, with 7 bases identical to TRBD1. V lost 10 bases and J lost 1; bases outside the gene matches: 12. The CDR3 contains 15 residues. Germline lookup yields CDR1 SNHLY and CDR2 FYNNEI. The CDR3 spells CATRARTGGNTEAFF. DNA for the CDR3: TGTGCCACCCGGGCGAGGACAGGAGGGAACACTGAAGCTTTCTTT.

V is TRBV20-1 and J is TRBJ1-1; D uncertain. The germline V and J ends were trimmed by 4 bases and 10 bases, with 19 bases remaining between them. In germline, CDR1 is DFQATT, CDR2 SNEGSKA (reference sequence). The CDR3 spans 13 residues. CDR3 bases: TGCAGTGCTAATACCGTGAGGAGTAGCATAGCTTTCTTT. This codes for CSANTVRSSIAFF.

The table lists this clonotype with a few counts. The genes are TRBV25-1 and TRBJ2-7; TRBD1 agrees at 7 bases. The J call may be faulty, since TRBJ2-5 better matches the DNA end. Germline V lookup: CDR1 MGHDK, CDR2 SYGVNS. The CDR3 length is 15 residues. The CDR3 DNA is TGTGCCAGCAGTGAATCCACAGGGGCCAGGGAGACCCAGTACTTC. Translated: CASSESTGARETQYF.

The rearrangement uses TRBV9 and TRBJ2-3; perhaps D is TRBD1 or TRBD2 (7 bases each). This CDR3 comprises 17 residues. Per the germline V gene, CDR1 is SGDLS and CDR2 is YYNGEE. Trimming stripped 0 bases from V and 2 bases from J, with 16 bases between. CDR3 sequence (DNA): TGTGCCAGCAGCGTAGGAGGGGGGGACAGCCACACAGATACGCAGTATTTT. This sequence encodes CASSVGGGDSHTDTQYF.

The V call is TRBV6-5, the J call TRBJ2-5; D ambiguous. CDR3 size: 15 residues. The V and J ends lost 10 bases and 1 base respectively, with 19 bases between them. Looked up from germline, CDR1 is MNHEY and CDR2 is SVGAGI. Here the CDR3 reads CAIRLGRGPQETQYF. In DNA form, the CDR3 reads TGTGCCATCAGGTTAGGGCGTGGGCCCCAAGAGACCCAGTACTTC.

DNA of the CDR3: TGTGCCAGCAGCTTAAATGGGGGGCCACGAGAGACCCAGTACTTC. Amino acid sequence: CASSLNGGPRETQYF. The chain joins TRBV7-9 to TRBJ2-5; D could derive from TRBD1 or TRBD2 (6 bases each). The V gene's germline CDR1 is SEHNR and CDR2 FQNEAQ (reference sequence). The CDR3 is 15 residues long. The V end was cut by 2 bases, the J end by 4 bases, with 14 bases between.

This clonotype was seen many times. The chain uses TRBV7-2 and TRBJ2-3; D may be TRBD2 (6 bases). The V end lost 2 bases, the J end lost 0 bases, and 9 bases lay between the germline ends. Germline V gene sequence: CDR1 SGHTA, CDR2 FQGNSA. The CDR3 is 15 amino acids. For the CDR3, the DNA is TGTGCCAGCAGCTTATTGGGGGGTAGCACAGATACGCAGTATTTT. Translating gives CASSLLGGSTDTQYF.

This clonotype showed up just a few times. V usage is TRBV24-1 and J usage is TRBJ1-6, with D possibly being TRBD1 (5 bases). Germline CDR1 reads KGHDR; CDR2 reads SFDVKD. The germline V and J ends were trimmed by 9 bases and 9 bases, with 14 bases remaining between them. The CDR3 extends over 13 amino acids. The CDR3, as DNA: TGTGCCACCCCTGGTGGGGGAACTTCACCCCTCCACTTT. Its translation is CATPGGGTSPLHF.

This clonotype was counted ten times or more. CDR3 in amino acids: CASKGAADGDYGYTF. In DNA form, the CDR3 reads TGCGCCAGCAAGGGTGCAGCAGATGGTGACTATGGCTACACCTTC. The chain links TRBV4-3 to TRBJ1-2; no clear D. This CDR3 region has 15 residues. Trimming shortened V by 7 bases and J by 3 bases, and 18 bases separated the two germline ends. Germline V gives CDR1 LGHNA, CDR2 YSLEER.

As concerns this clonotype: The junction shows a germline mismatch at one end, possibly a read error. The chain couples TRBV10-1 to TRBJ2-5; D perhaps matches TRBD1 (5 bases). CDR3 length: 14 amino acids. The germline CDR1 and CDR2 sequences are WNHNN and SYGVQD (reference sequence). CDR3 in amino acids: CASSFPPQAETQYF. The CDR3 DNA reads as TGTGCCAGCAGTTTTCCGCCACAGGCAGAGACCCAGTACTTC.

With respect to this clonotype: At one boundary the junction diverges from the germline segment, which might be a read error. The rearrangement links TRBV2 to TRBJ1-5, with a possible D match to TRBD1 (6 bases). The germline V gene encodes CDR1 SNHLY and CDR2 FYNNEI. The CDR3 is 14 amino acids. CDR3 amino acids: CASGEGDGNQHQHF. DNA for the CDR3: TGTGCCAGCGGGGAGGGGGATGGCAATCAGCACCAGCATTTT.

V usage is TRBV20-1 and J usage is TRBJ1-4; 10 nucleotides match TRBD1. The CDR3 is made up of 13 amino acids. Trimming took 4 bases from V and 7 from J; bases not matched to a gene: 3. Germline V CDR1 and CDR2: DFQATT, SNEGSKA (reference sequence). CDR3 sequence (DNA): TGCAGTGCTACCGGGACAGGGGTTGAAAAACTGTTTTTT. It encodes CSATGTGVEKLFF.

This clonotype was seen a single time. The CDR3 carries no conserved terminal phenylalanine or tryptophan, so it likely arises from a read error. The limits of the CDR3 on the DNA are not certain, so only TCRdb's listed CDR3 is given. This chain links TRBV7-7 with TRBJ2-1; the tabulated D call, TRBD2, remains unverified against the DNA. In germline, CDR1 is SSHAT, CDR2 FNYEAQ (reference sequence). The CDR3 numbers 13 amino acids, ends counted. This CDR3 is CASSSERGAGEYT.

The chain has TRBV12-3 or TRBV12-4 and TRBJ1-4; D may be TRBD1 (6 bases). With 6 bases removed from V and 6 bases from J, the gap between germline ends came to 14 bases. The CDR3 consists of 14 residues. DNA of the CDR3: TGTGCCAGCAGGTTACAGGGTTGGGATGAAAAACTGTTTTTT. Translated: CASRLQGWDEKLFF.

This clonotype has just one count. Its ends do not fully match the called genes, so a read error is possible. The chain carries TRBV7-8 and TRBJ2-7; possibly TRBD1 for D (5 bases). CDR3 size: 16 residues. Germline V CDR1 and CDR2: SGHVS, FQNEAQ. The CDR3 region has the DNA TGTGCCAGCAGCCCGCTTAGGTGGCAGGGAACCTCAGAGCTCCACTTC. Its protein is CASSPLRWQGTSELHF.

The sample holds one count of this clonotype. The junction does not match germline at one end; this may be a read error. The gene calls are TRBV19 and TRBJ2-7; weak D call: TRBD2 (6 bases). This CDR3 is built from 14 residues. Germline CDR1 LNHDA, CDR2 SQIVND (reference sequence). The CDR3 spells CACTIARGGYTLGF. Written as DNA, the CDR3 is TGTGCCTGTACTATAGCGCGGGGCGGCTACACCTTGGGTTTC.

V and J are TRBV5-1 and TRBJ1-4; D is unclear. Per germline, CDR1 SGHRS and CDR2 YFSETQ. The CDR3 runs to 14 residues. V dropped 1 base and J dropped 11 bases, with 15 bases sitting between them. The DNA for the CDR3 is TGCGCCAGCAGCTTGTCGTCACCCGAACCTAAACTGTTTTTT. Residues: CASSLSSPEPKLFF. Full variable domain (rest looked up from reference TRBV5-1 and TRBJ1-4): KAGVTQTPRYLIKTRGQQVTLSCSPISGHRSVSWYQQTPGQGLQFLFEYFSETQRNKGNFPGRFSGRQFSNSRSEMNVSTLELGDSALYLCASSLSSPEPKLFFGSGTQLSVL.

About this clonotype: The junction shows a germline mismatch at one end, possibly a read error. This sequence joins TRBV7-8 and TRBJ1-1; 8 bases agree with TRBD1. Germline V gene lookup returns CDR1 SGHVS and CDR2 FQNEAQ. The CDR3 is 17 residues long. In DNA form, the CDR3 reads TGTGCCAGCAGCCAAGATCCTCAGGGGGCATTTGGAACTGAAGCTCTCTTT. Protein sequence: CASSQDPQGAFGTEALF.

Comments on this clonotype: Compared with germline, one end of the junction differs, possibly owing to a read error. The chain recombines TRBV19 with TRBJ1-6, with TRBD1 matching over 8 bases. Germline CDR1 is LNHDA and CDR2 is SQIVND (reference sequence). The CDR3 is 15 amino acids. The CDR3 DNA follows: TGTGCCAGTAGTATAGCCCAGGGGGCATGGACCGGGGAGCTGTTT. Its translation: CASSIAQGAWTGELF.

The sample holds one count of this clonotype. V is TRBV20-1 and J is TRBJ2-7; TRBD2 might be the D (6 bases). This CDR3 is built from 16 residues. CDR1 is DFQATT, CDR2 SNEGSKA, per germline (reference sequence). V gave up 3 bases and J gave up 2 bases, with 20 bases separating them. This CDR3 is CSARASGTEGAYEQYF. The CDR3 DNA reads as TGCAGTGCTAGGGCCAGTGGGACGGAGGGCGCCTACGAGCAGTACTTC.

This clonotype came up a few times. The gene calls are TRBV25-1 and TRBJ1-1; D unclear. The V and J ends lost 8 bases and 1 base respectively, with 8 bases between them. CDR3 length: 12 amino acids. The germline gives CDR1 MGHDK, CDR2 SYGVNS. CDR3 region: CASGIQNTEAFF. For the CDR3, the DNA is TGTGCCAGCGGTATCCAGAACACTGAAGCTTTCTTT.

As regards this clonotype: Being one base from a much bigger clone, this may be a read error. The V call is TRBV6-4, the J call TRBJ2-3, with 8 bases lining up with TRBD1. The J call is doubtful: the DNA matches TRBJ1-5 better. CDR3 length: 15 residues. Per the germline V gene, CDR1 is MRHNA and CDR2 is SNTAGT. CDR3 in DNA: TGTGCCAGCAGTGACTCGGGGACAGGCACAGATACGCAGCATTTT. Protein product: CASSDSGTGTDTQHF.

The J gene is TRBJ2-7, the V gene TRBV2; 7 bases line up with TRBD1. The J call may be wrong; the DNA end is better matched by TRBJ1-6. The CDR3 is made up of 14 amino acids. Germline values: CDR1 SNHLY, CDR2 FYNNEI. As DNA, the CDR3 is TGTGCCAGCAGTTCCGACAGGGACACTTACCACCTCCACTTT. It yields the protein CASSSDRDTYHLHF.

The rearrangement links TRBV7-2 to TRBJ2-1; D ambiguous. The germline CDR1 and CDR2 sequences are SGHTA and FQGNSA. The CDR3 is 17 amino acids. Trimming cost V 3 bases and J 10 bases, with 25 bases left between them. The CDR3 reads CASSFPPLGNKYQEQFF. CDR3 bases: TGTGCCAGCAGCTTCCCCCCCCTGGGTAATAAGTACCAGGAGCAGTTCTTC.

The chain combines TRBV24-1 with TRBJ2-1, with 9 nucleotides matching TRBD1. Judging by the DNA end, TRBJ2-5 fits better; the J call may be wrong. Germline lookup yields CDR1 KGHDR and CDR2 SFDVKD. CDR3 length equals 14 residues. The CDR3 reads CATSPGTGLGTQYF. Here the CDR3 DNA reads TGTGCCACCAGTCCCGGGACAGGGTTGGGGACCCAGTACTTC.

This clonotype was seen a few times. CDR3 loop: CASSETGAGGYNEQFF. For the CDR3, the DNA is TGTGCCAGCAGTGAAACTGGGGCGGGGGGTTACAATGAGCAGTTCTTC. The V gene is TRBV2, the J gene TRBJ2-1, with TRBD2 identical over 8 bases. This CDR3 has 16 residues. The J segment lost 4 bases and the V segment lost 2 bases, leaving 7 bases of the junction unmatched. Germline-derived CDR1 and CDR2 are SNHLY and FYNNEI.

This clonotype was recorded a few times. V and J are TRBV18 and TRBJ1-2; a weak D match, TRBD1 (5 bases). The CDR3 sequence is 14 residues long. Germline V lookup: CDR1 KGHSH, CDR2 LQKENI. Deletions cut 2 bases from V and 2 bases from J, with 9 bases between. CDR3 loop: CASSPDSTNYGYTF. The DNA for the CDR3 is TGTGCCAGCTCACCAGACAGCACCAACTATGGCTACACCTTC.

This clonotype was detected many times. The chain employs TRBV19 and TRBJ1-2; TRBD1 matches at 8 bases. Germline CDR1 is LNHDA and CDR2 is SQIVND (reference sequence). There are 14 residues in the CDR3. J gave up 6 bases and V 3 bases, and 6 bases lay outside the gene matches. CDR3 sequence (DNA): TGTGCCAGTAGTATCCCGGGACAGGCGCATGGCTACACCTTC. Protein product: CASSIPGQAHGYTF.

This clonotype was observed a single time. The rearrangement links TRBV20-1 to TRBJ2-5, with D perhaps TRBD1 or TRBD2 (6 bases each). The closer fit of TRBJ2-1 to the DNA end suggests the J call may be wrong. Germline-derived CDR1 and CDR2 are DFQATT and SNEGSKA (reference sequence). CDR3 length: 10 amino acids. In nucleotides, the CDR3 is TGCAGCGTTGGAGGGGGGAGGCAGTTCTTC. Its protein product is CSVGGGRQFF.

This clonotype was seen many times. The gene calls are TRBV2 and TRBJ2-4; D gene unclear. The V end lost 6 bases, the J end lost 0 bases, and 15 bases lay between the germline ends. Germline-derived CDR1 and CDR2 are SNHLY and FYNNEI. The CDR3 is made up of 16 amino acids. The CDR3 nucleotides are TGTGCCAGCAGCGATTGGCTGACACTAGCCAAAAACATTCAGTACTTC. Encoded protein: CASSDWLTLAKNIQYF.